This TCR beta chain was found in a study of CD8+CD57+ T cells in acquired aplastic anemia. Findings of the study overall: Comparison of patients with controls identified about 27 shared CD8+ CDR3 sequences. Patients did not significantly differ from controls in CD8+ Simpson's diversity.

Concerning this clonotype itself: Antigen unknown.

Individuals selected for sequencing had exhibited CD8+CD57+ cell expansion on flow cytometry. CDR3 length: 15 residues. Trimming removed 6 bases at V and 7 bases at J, with 19 bases between. Germline lookup yields CDR1 DFQATT and CDR2 SNEGSKA (reference sequence). The TCR beta profiling, which covered VDJ combination and CDR3 sequence, was carried out using genomic DNA as the template. TCRdb re-derived calls from the reads in MiXCR, one entry per CDR3 protein. This repertoire shows 150,000 to 180,000 distinct CDR3 sequences, approximately 52% found once; its top ten account for about 12%. The J gene is TRBJ1-6, the V gene TRBV20-1, with D maybe TRBD1 (5 bases). This TCR was sampled from a human donor with aplastic anemia. Sequencing input: sorted CD4+, CD8+, or CD8+CD57+ T cells (not recorded which) from PBMCs. The CDR3 region is CSAKEGSPENSPLHF. Here the CDR3 DNA reads TGCAGTGCAAAAGAGGGGTCTCCTGAGAATTCACCCCTCCACTTT.